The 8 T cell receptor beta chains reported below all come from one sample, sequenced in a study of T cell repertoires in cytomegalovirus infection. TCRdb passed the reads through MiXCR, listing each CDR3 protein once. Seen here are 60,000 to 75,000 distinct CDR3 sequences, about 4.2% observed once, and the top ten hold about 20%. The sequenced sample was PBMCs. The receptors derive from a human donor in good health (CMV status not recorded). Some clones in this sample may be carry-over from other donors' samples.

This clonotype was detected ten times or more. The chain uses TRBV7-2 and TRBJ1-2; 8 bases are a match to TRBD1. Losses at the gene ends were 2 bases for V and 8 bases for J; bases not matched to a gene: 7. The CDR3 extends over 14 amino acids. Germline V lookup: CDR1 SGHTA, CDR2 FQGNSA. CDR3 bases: TGTGCCAGCAGCTTATTCGGGACAGGCGGCGGCTACACCTTC. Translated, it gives CASSLFGTGGGYTF.

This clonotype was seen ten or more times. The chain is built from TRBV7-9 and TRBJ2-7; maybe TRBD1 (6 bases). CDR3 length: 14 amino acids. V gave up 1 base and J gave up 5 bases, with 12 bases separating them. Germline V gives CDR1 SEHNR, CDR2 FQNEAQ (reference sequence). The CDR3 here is CASSLDGKGDEQYF. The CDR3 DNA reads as TGTGCCAGCAGCTTAGATGGGAAGGGGGACGAGCAGTACTTC.

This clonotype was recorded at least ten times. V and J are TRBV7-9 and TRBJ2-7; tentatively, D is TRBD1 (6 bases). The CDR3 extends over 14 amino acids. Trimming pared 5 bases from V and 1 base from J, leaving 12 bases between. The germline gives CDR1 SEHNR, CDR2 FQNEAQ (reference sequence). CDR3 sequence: CASSRQQGSYEQYF. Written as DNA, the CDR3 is TGTGCCAGCAGCCGTCAACAGGGTTCCTACGAGCAGTACTTC.

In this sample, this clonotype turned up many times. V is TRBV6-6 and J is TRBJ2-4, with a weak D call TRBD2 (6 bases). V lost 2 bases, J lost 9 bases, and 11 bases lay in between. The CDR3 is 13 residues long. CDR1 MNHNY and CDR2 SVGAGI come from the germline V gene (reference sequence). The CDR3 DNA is TGTGCCAGCAGTTACGCGGGGATGACCATTCAGTACTTC. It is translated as CASSYAGMTIQYF.

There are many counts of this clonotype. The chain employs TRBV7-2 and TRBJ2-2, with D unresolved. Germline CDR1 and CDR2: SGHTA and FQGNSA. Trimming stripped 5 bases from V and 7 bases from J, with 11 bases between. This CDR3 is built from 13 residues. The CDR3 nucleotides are TGTGCCAGCAGCCCGCCGACTGTCGGGGAGCTGTTTTTT. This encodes CASSPPTVGELFF.

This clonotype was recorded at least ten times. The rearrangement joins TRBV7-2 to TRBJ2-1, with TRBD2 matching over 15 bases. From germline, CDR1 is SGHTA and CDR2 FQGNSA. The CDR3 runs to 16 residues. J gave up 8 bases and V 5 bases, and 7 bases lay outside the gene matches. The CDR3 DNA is TGTGCCAGCAGCAGGGGACTAGCGGGAGGTTGGGATGAGCAGTTCTTC. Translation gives CASSRGLAGGWDEQFF.

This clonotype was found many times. The chain's CDR3 is CAWSRIGYEQYF. The CDR3 nucleotides are TGTGCCTGGTCAAGGATCGGCTACGAGCAGTACTTC. The chain employs TRBV30 and TRBJ2-7; no reliable D call. Germline loops: CDR1 GTSNPN, CDR2 SVGIG (reference sequence). There are 12 residues in the CDR3. V lost 5 bases and J lost 3, with 11 bases in between.

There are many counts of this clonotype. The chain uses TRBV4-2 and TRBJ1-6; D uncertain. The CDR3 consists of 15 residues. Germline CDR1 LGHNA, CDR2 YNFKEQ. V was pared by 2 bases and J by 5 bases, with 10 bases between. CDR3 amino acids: CASSQLGLNNSPLHF. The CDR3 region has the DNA TGTGCCAGCAGCCAACTTGGCCTGAATAATTCACCCCTCCACTTT.